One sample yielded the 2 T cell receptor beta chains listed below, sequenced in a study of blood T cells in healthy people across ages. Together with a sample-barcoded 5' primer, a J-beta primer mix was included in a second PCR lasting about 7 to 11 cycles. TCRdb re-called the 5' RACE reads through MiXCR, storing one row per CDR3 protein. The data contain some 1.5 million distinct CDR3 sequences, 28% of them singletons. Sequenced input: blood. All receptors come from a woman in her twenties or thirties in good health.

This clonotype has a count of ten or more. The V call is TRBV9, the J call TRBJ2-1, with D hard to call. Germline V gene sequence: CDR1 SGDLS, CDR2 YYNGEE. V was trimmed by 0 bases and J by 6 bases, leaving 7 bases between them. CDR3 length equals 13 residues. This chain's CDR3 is CASSVVPGNEQFF. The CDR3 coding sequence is TGTGCCAGCAGCGTAGTCCCCGGCAATGAGCAGTTCTTC. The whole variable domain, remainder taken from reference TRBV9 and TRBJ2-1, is DSGVTQTPKHLITATGQRVTLRCSPRSGDLSVYWYQQSLDQGLQFLIQYYNGEERAKGNILERFSAQQFPDLHSELNLSSLELGDSALYFCASSVVPGNEQFFGPGTRLTVL.

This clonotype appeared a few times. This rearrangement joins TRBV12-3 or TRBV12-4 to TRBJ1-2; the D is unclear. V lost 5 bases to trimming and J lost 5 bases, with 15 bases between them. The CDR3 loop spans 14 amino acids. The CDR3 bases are TGTGCCAGCAGTGCAGTACCGGGCATATATGGCTACACCTTC. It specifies CASSAVPGIYGYTF.